The sequence of this T cell receptor beta chain was determined in a study of T cells in Graves' hyperthyroidism and ophthalmopathy. General study findings and limits: The blood repertoire included most of the expanded thyroid clonotypes above 0.001.

The CDR3 extends over 16 amino acids. CDR1 and CDR2 (germline): KGHSH, LQKENI. Trimming removed 5 bases at V and 0 bases at J, with 11 bases between. Turning to this clonotype: Antigen unknown.

Template material for amplifying TCR beta CDR3 regions consisted of RNA transcripts. An initial round of RT-PCR targeting the TCR CDR3 relied on the HTBI primer set. TCRdb reprocessed the multiplex PCR reads with MiXCR, giving one entry per CDR3 protein. The top ten hold roughly 13% of the sample, which has some 560,000 distinct CDR3 sequences, about 14% seen once. Sample: blood. This TCR derives from a woman in her thirties or forties with Graves' hyperthyroidism. The chain combines TRBV18 with TRBJ1-6; no reliable D call. The CDR3 bases are TGTGCCAGCTCATCCCAGGAGAGCTCCTATAATTCACCCCTCCACTTT. Its protein product is CASSSQESSYNSPLHF. The entire variable domain, with the rest obtained from reference TRBV18 and TRBJ1-6, is as follows: NAGVMQNPRHLVRRRGQEARLRCSPMKGHSHVYWYRQLPEEGLKFMVYLQKENIIDESGMPKERFSAEFPKEGPSILRIQQVVRGDSAAYFCASSSQESSYNSPLHFGNGTRLTVT.